This TCR beta chain was retrieved from a study of cytomegalovirus exposure and HLA in healthy donors. The PCR had 60 Vbeta and 13 Jbeta primers. TCRdb keeps only in-frame clones here, not all; method: immunoSEQ multiplex PCR. The data show about 190,000 clones, approximately 88% seen once. A word on this clone: Its antigen remains unidentified.

Trimming left V 9 bases short and J 5 bases short, with 16 bases between. CDR3 length equals 13 residues. Germline CDR1 is SGHVS and CDR2 is FNYEAQ. Study-level points and caveats: Reportedly, a later analysis found an Asian-associated ancestry cluster had fewer N-insertions than the roughly 700-donor mean. The study flagged some 170 TCR beta chains as cytomegalovirus-associated. Later analysis revealed greater clonal expansion in HLA-associated TCR beta chains than in equally common others.

This sequence originates from a boy aged 10-17 years in good health and CMV-seronegative. The specimen was PBMCs. The chain carries TRBV7-6 and TRBJ1-1, with unresolved D. CDR3 region: CASGEFRQTEAFF. The CDR3 DNA is TGTGCCAGTGGAGAATTCCGGCAAACTGAAGCTTTCTTT.